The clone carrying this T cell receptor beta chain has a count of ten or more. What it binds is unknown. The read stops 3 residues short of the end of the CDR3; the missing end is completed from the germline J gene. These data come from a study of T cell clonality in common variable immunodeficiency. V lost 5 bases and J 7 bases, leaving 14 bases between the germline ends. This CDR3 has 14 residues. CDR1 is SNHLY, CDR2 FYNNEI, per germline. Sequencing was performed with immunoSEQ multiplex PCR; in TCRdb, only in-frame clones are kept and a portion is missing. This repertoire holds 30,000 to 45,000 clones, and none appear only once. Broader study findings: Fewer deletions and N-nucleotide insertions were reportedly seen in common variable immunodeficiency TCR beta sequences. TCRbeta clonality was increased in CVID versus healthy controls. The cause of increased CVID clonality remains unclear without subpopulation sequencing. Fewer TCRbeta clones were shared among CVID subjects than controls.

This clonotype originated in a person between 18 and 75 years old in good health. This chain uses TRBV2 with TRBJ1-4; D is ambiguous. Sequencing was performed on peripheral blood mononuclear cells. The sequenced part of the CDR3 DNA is TGTGCCAGCAGTAACTACTTACAATCTGAAAAA. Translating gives CASSNYLQSEK. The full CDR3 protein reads CASSNYLQSEKLFF.